This TCR beta chain was documented in a study of identical twins. Study results and caveats: Out-of-frame alpha sequences shared by twins were enriched for low generation probability.

TCRdb processed the 5' RACE reads anew with MiXCR; each CDR3 protein has one entry. The data contain approximately 600,000 distinct CDR3 sequences, about 7.1% of them singletons. On this clonotype: The antigen is not known.

There are 15 residues in the CDR3. Trimming cost V 4 bases and J 2 bases, with 9 bases left between them. The germline V gene has CDR1 LNHDA and CDR2 SQIVND (reference sequence). These data were also filed under a second study, of yellow fever vaccine responses in identical twins. That source adds: The authors reported partly convergent, partly personalized vaccine responses in identical twins.

The sequence was obtained from a woman under 30 in good health. The material sequenced was PBMCs. The rearrangement uses TRBV19 and TRBJ1-6; D is unclear. This chain's CDR3 is CASSRSAAYNSPLHF. The CDR3 bases are TGTGCCAGTAGTAGATCGGCAGCCTATAATTCACCCCTCCACTTT.